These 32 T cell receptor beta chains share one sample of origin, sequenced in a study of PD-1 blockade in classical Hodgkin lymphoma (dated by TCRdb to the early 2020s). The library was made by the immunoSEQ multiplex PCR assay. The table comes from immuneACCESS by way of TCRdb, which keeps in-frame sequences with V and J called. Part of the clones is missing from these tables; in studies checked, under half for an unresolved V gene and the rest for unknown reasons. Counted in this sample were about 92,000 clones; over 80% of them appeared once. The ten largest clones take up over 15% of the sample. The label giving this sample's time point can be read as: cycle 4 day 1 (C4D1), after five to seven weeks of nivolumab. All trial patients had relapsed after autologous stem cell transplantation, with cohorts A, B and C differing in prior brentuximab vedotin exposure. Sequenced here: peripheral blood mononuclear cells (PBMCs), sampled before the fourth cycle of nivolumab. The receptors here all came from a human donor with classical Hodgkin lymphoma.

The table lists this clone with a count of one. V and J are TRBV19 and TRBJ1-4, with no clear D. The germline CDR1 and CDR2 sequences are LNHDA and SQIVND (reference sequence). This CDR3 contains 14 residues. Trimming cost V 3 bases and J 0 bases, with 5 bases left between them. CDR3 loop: CASSIGTTNEKLFF. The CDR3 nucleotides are TGTGCCAGTAGTATTGGAACAACTAATGAAAAACTGTTTTTT.

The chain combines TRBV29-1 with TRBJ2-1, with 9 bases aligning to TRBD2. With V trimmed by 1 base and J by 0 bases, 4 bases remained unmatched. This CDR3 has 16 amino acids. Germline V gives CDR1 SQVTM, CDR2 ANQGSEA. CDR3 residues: CSVEGLAGYSYNEQFF. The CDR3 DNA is TGCAGCGTTGAAGGGCTAGCGGGATACTCCTACAATGAGCAGTTCTTC.

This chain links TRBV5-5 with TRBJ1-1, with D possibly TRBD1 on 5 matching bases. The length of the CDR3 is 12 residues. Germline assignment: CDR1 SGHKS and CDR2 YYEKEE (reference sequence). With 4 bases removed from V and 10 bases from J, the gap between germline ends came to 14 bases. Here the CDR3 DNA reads TGTGCCAGCAGCGAAGCGGCCGGGGCAGCTTTCTTT. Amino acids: CASSEAAGAAFF.

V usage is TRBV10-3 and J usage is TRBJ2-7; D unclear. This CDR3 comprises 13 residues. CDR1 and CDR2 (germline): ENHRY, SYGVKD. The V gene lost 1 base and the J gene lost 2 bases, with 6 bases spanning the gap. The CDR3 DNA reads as TGTGCCATCAGTGAGTATACAGCCTACGAGCAGTACTTC. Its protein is CAISEYTAYEQYF.

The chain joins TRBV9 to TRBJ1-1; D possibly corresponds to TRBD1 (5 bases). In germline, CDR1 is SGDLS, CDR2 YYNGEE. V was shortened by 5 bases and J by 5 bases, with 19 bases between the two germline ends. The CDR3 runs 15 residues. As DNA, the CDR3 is TGTGCCAGCAGTTACGGTCAGGACATTGGGACTGAAGCTTTCTTT. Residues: CASSYGQDIGTEAFF.

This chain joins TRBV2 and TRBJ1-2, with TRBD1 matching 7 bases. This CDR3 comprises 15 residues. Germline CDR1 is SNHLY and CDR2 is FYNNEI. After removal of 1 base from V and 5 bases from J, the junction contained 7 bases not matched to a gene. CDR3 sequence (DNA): TGTGCCAGCAGTGAAGAGACAGGGTATCGGTATGGCTACACCTTC. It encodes CASSEETGYRYGYTF.

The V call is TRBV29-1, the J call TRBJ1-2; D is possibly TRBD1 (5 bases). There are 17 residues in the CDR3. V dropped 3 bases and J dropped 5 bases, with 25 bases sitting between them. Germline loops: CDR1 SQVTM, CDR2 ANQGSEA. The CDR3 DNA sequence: TGCAGCGTTGATTGGCGAAGTGGGATAGGGGTTGAGTATGGCTACACCTTC. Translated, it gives CSVDWRSGIGVEYGYTF.

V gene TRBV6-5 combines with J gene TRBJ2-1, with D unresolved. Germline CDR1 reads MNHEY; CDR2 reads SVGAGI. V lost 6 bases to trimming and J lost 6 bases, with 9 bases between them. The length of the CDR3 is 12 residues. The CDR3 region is CASSSSSNEQFF. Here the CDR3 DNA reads TGTGCCAGCAGCAGTAGCAGCAATGAGCAGTTCTTC.

The CDR3 DNA is TGTGCCAGCAGTGAGGCCGCAGGGGCAGATACGCAGTATTTT. Translated, it gives CASSEAAGADTQYF. The genes are TRBV6-1 and TRBJ2-3; possibly TRBD1 for D (6 bases). V was shortened by 3 bases and J by 4 bases, with 11 bases between the two germline ends. In germline, CDR1 is MNHNS, CDR2 SASEGT. This CDR3 comprises 14 residues.

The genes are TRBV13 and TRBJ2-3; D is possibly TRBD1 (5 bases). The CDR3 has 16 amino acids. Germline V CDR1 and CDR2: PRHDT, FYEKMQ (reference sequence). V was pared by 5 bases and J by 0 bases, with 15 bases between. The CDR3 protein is CASSRGQLGSTDTQYF. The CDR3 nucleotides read TGTGCCAGCAGCCGAGGACAACTCGGGAGCACAGATACGCAGTATTTT.

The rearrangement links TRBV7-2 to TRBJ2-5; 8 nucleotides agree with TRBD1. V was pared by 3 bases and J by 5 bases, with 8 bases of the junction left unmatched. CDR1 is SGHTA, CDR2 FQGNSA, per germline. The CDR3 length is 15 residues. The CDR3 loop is CASSFGQGAWETQYF. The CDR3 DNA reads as TGTGCCAGCAGCTTTGGGCAGGGGGCTTGGGAGACCCAGTACTTC. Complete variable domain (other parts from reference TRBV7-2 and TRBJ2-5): GAGVSQSPSNKVTEKGKDVELRCDPISGHTALYWYRQSLGQGLEFLIYFQGNSAPDKSGLPSDRFSAERTGGSVSTLTIQRTQQEDSAVYLCASSFGQGAWETQYFGPGTRLLVL.

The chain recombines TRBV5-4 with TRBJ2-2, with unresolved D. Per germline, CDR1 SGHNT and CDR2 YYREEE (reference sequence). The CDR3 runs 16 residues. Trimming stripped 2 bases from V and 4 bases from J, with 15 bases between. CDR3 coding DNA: TGTGCCAGCAGCTTAGGTTCACCAACTATCACCGGGGAGCTGTTTTTT. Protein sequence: CASSLGSPTITGELFF.

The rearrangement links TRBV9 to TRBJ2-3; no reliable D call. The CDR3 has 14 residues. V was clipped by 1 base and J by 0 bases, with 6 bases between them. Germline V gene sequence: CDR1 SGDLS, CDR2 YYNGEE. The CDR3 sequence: CASSVLGSTDTQYF. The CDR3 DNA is TGTGCCAGCAGCGTATTGGGGAGCACAGATACGCAGTATTTT. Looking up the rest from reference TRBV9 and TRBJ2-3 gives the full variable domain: DSGVTQTPKHLITATGQRVTLRCSPRSGDLSVYWYQQSLDQGLQFLIQYYNGEERAKGNILERFSAQQFPDLHSELNLSSLELGDSALYFCASSVLGSTDTQYFGPGTRLTVL.

The CDR3 here is CASSEEWGSQYEQYF. Here the CDR3 DNA reads TGTGCCAGCAGTGAAGAGTGGGGGTCGCAATACGAGCAGTACTTC. The genes are TRBV6-1 and TRBJ2-7; the D call may be TRBD1 or TRBD2 (5 bases each). Germline V gene lookup returns CDR1 MNHNS and CDR2 SASEGT. The CDR3 has 15 residues. Trimming shortened V by 1 base and J by 4 bases, and 14 bases separated the two germline ends.

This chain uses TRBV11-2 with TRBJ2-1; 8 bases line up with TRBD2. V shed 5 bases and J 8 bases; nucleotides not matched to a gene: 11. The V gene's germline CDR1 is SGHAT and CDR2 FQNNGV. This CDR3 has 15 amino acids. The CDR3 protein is CASSIIPGLVDEQFF. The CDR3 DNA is TGTGCCAGCAGCATCATACCGGGACTAGTGGATGAGCAGTTCTTC.

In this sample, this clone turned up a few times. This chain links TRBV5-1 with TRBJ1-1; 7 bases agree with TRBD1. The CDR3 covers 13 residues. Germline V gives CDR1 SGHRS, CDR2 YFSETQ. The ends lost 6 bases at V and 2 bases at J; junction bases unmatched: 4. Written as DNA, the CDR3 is TGCGCCAGCAAAGAGGGGGCCAACACTGAAGCTTTCTTT. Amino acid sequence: CASKEGANTEAFF.

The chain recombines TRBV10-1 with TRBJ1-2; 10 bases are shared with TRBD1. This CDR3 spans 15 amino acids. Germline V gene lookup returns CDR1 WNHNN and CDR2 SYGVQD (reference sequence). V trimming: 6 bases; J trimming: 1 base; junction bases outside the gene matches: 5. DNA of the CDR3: TGCGCCAGCAGGGGGGACAGGGGAAGTAACTATGGCTACACCTTC. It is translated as CASRGDRGSNYGYTF.

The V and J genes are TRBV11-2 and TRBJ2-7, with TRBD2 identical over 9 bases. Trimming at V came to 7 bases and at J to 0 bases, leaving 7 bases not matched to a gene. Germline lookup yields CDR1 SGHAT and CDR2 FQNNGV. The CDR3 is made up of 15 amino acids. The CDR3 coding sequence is TGTGCCAGCACCGTAGCGGGAGTTAGCTCCTACGAGCAGTACTTC. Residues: CASTVAGVSSYEQYF.

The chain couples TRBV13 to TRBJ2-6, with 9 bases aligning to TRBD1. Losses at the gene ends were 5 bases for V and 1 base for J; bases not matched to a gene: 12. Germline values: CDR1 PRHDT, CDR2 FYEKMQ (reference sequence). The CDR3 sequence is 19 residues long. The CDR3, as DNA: TGTGCCAGCAGCCGGTATGCGGACAGGGGACAATCTGGGGCCAACGTCCTGACTTTC. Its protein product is CASSRYADRGQSGANVLTF. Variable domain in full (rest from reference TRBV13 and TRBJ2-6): AAGVIQSPRHLIKEKRETATLKCYPIPRHDTVYWYQQGPGQDPQFLISFYEKMQSDKGSIPDRFSAQQFSDYHSELNMSSLELGDSALYFCASSRYADRGQSGANVLTFGAGSRLTVL.

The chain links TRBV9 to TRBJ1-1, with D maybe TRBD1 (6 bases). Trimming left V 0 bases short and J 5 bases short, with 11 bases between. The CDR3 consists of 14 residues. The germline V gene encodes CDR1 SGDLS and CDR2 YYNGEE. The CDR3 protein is CASSVADRQTEAFF. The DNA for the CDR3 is TGTGCCAGCAGCGTAGCGGACAGACAGACTGAAGCTTTCTTT.

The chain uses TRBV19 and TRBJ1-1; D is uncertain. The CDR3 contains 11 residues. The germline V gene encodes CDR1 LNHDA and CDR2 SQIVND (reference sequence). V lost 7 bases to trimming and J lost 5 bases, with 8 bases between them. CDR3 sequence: CASIAVTEAFF. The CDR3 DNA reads TGTGCCAGTATTGCGGTGACTGAAGCTTTCTTT.

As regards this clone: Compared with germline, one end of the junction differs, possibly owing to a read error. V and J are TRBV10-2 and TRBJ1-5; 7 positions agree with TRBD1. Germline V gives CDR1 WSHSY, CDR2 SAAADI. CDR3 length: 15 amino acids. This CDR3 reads CASREGGQNNQPQHF. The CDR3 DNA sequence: TGCGCCAGCCGTGAGGGGGGACAGAACAATCAGCCCCAGCATTTT.

The CDR3 spells CASSPSGTLNEQFF. Here the CDR3 DNA reads TGTGCCAGCAGCCCGTCCGGGACTCTAAATGAGCAGTTCTTC. This rearrangement joins TRBV7-6 to TRBJ2-1, with D perhaps TRBD2 (6 bases). Trimming took off 5 bases at V and 7 bases at J, with 15 bases between the two ends. Per germline, CDR1 SGHVS and CDR2 FNYEAQ. The CDR3 sequence is 14 residues long.

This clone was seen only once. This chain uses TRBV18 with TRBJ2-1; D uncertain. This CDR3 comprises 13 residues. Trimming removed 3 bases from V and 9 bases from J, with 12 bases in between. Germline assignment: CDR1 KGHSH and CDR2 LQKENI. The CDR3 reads CASSPAFLGEQFF. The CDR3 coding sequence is TGTGCCAGCTCACCGGCCTTTCTGGGTGAGCAGTTCTTC.

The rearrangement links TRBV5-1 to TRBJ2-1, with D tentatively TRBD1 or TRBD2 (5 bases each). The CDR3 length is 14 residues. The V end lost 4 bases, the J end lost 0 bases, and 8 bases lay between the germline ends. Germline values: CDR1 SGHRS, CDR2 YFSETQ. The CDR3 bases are TGCGCCAGCAGCGGGACGAACTCCTACAATGAGCAGTTCTTC. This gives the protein CASSGTNSYNEQFF. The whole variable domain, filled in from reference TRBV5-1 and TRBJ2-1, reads KAGVTQTPRYLIKTRGQQVTLSCSPISGHRSVSWYQQTPGQGLQFLFEYFSETQRNKGNFPGRFSGRQFSNSRSEMNVSTLELGDSALYLCASSGTNSYNEQFFGPGTRLTVL.

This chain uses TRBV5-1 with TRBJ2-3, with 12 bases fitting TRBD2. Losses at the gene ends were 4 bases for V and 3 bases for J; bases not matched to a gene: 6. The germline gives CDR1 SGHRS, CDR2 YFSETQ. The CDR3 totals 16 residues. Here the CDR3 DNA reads TGCGCCAGCAGCCGCCTGACTAGCGGGAGTACAGATACGCAGTATTTT. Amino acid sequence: CASSRLTSGSTDTQYF.

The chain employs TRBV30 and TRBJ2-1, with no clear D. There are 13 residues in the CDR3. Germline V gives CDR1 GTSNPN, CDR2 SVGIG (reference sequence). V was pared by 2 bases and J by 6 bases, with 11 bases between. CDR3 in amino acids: CAWSRPGSNEQFF. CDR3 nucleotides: TGTGCCTGGAGTAGACCCGGATCCAATGAGCAGTTCTTC.

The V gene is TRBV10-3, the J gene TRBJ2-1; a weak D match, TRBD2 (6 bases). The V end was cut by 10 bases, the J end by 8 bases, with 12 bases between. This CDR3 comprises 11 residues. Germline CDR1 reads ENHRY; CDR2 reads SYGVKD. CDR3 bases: TGTGCCACAGGAGGGGTCCATGAGCAGTTCTTC. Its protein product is CATGGVHEQFF.

As DNA, the CDR3 is TGCGCCAGCTGCCTGACAGGGATGAGGGACACTGAAGCTTTCTTT. Amino acid sequence: CASCLTGMRDTEAFF. The chain recombines TRBV5-1 with TRBJ1-1; 7 nucleotides agree with TRBD1. Per the germline V gene, CDR1 is SGHRS and CDR2 is YFSETQ. The V gene end was trimmed by 7 bases and the J gene end by 3 bases; junction bases not matched to a gene: 12. The CDR3 covers 15 residues.

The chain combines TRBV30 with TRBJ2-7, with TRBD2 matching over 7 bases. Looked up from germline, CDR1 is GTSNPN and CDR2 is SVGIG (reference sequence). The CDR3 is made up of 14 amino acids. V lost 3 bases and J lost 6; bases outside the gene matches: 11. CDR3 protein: CAWSDSLREGEQYF. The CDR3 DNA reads TGTGCCTGGAGCGACTCCTTAAGGGAGGGCGAGCAGTACTTC. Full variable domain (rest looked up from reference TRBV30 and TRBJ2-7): SQTIHQWPATLVQPVGSPLSLECTVEGTSNPNLYWYRQAAGRGLQLLFYSVGIGQISSEVPQNLSASRPQDRQFILSSKKLLLSDSGFYLCAWSDSLREGEQYFGPGTRLTVT.

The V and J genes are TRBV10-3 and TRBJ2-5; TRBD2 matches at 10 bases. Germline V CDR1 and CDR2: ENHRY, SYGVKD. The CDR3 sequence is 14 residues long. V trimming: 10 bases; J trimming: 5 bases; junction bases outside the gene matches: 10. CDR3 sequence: CATGTSVGTETQYF. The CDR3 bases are TGTGCCACCGGGACTAGCGTGGGGACGGAGACCCAGTACTTC.

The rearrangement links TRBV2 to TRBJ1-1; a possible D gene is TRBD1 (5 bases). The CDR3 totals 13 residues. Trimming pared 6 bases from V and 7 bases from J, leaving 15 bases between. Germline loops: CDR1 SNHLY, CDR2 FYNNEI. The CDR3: CASSGEGRGEAFF. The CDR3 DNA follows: TGTGCCAGCAGCGGGGAGGGGCGCGGTGAAGCTTTCTTT.